This TCR beta chain is drawn from a study of T cell responses to AZD1222 COVID-19 vaccine. Losses at the gene ends were 7 bases for V and 2 bases for J; bases not matched to a gene: 4. The germline V gene encodes CDR1 SQVTM and CDR2 ANQGSEA. This CDR3 is built from 13 residues. Data came from immunoSEQ multiplex PCR; TCRdb stores just in-frame clones and leaves some out. The sample holds 75,000 to 100,000 clones, 85% to 90% seen once. This clonotype originated in an adult in good health. Here the sequenced sample was peripheral blood, taken on day 0 of AZD1222 vaccination. The chain has TRBV29-1 and TRBJ2-3, with TRBD1 identical over 9 bases. Written as DNA, the CDR3 is TGCAGCGCCAGACAGGGGGTCACAGATACGCAGTATTTT. This translates into CSARQGVTDTQYF.